Described below is a single TCR beta chain sequence and its context. The antigen is not known. The data belong to a study of T cell responses to AZD1222 COVID-19 vaccine. Overall study findings and caveats: White British donors predominated, females outnumbered males, and clonal diversity was possibly underestimated. Spike-specific TCR breadth and depth grew following two AZD1222 doses. At study baseline, merely more than 5 AZD1222 recipients were seropositive.

V was clipped by 4 bases and J by 3 bases, with 13 bases between them. Germline-derived CDR1 and CDR2 are SGHDN and FVKESK. The CDR3 loop spans 14 amino acids. The table came from immunoSEQ multiplex PCR; TCRdb's copy has only in-frame clones and leaves some out. This sample yields about 160,000 clones, of which around 90% are seen a single time; 3% to 4% belongs to the top ten. The chain recombines TRBV14 with TRBJ2-7; D is uncertain. The sequence was collected from an adult who received the AZD1222 COVID-19 vaccine. Here the sequenced sample was peripheral blood, taken 28 days after the second AZD1222 dose. CDR3 in amino acids: CASSLGASVYEQYF. In DNA form, the CDR3 reads TGTGCCAGCAGCCTCGGCGCGAGTGTCTACGAGCAGTACTTC.